Below, one T cell receptor beta chain is given with its context. Only a few counts were recorded for this clone. It has no known antigen specificity. Base qualities are missing; no much larger clone stands one base away. From cysteine to phenylalanine, the CDR3 is 21 amino acids long. Kept here is only the CDR3 DNA, which spans 63 bases and is read in frame from base 1. At the junction V is shortened by 1 base and J by 0 bases; bases outside the gene matches: 18. Reading the germline V gene gives CDR1 SGHRS and CDR2 YFSETQ. The immunoSEQ Assay, a bias-controlled multiplex PCR, was used to amplify TCRbeta CDR3 regions from genomic DNA. The authors' pipeline ran thus. The number of nucleated cells in each sample was estimated by amplification of reference gene primers within the assay. To quantify the absolute abundance of each unique TCRbeta CDR3 rearrangement, sequence reads were collapsed and filtered. For each sample, productive Simpson clonality was calculated as the square root of Simpson's diversity index across productive rearrangements. The table was pulled from immuneACCESS by TCRdb, which kept in-frame rearrangements only. Such tables lose some clones; where checked, under half of the loss comes from unresolved V genes, and the rest has no known cause. That table furnishes V, J and clone size, whereas the DNA furnished D and trimming. The sample table shows 250,000 or so clones, and 65% to 85% are seen once. Of the sample, 1.5% is held by the ten largest clones.

The record originates from a study of blood T cell repertoires in COVID-19 (TCRdb year 2020). Turning to the overall study: Collaborator samples came from the United States, Italy and Spain and covered acute and convalescent phases of COVID-19. A de-identified subject ID, COVID-19 status, age in years and sex were almost always included in the sample metadata. Where HLA class I and class II types were available, the types were taken from metadata supplied by the sample provider, not from assay-based typing. The dataset comprised deeply sampled blood TCRbeta repertoires from subjects exposed to, actively infected with, or recovered from COVID-19. The samples were drawn from two sources: the first 160 participants of the ongoing ImmuneRACE study, and fewer than 1,500 subjects contributed by 6 global collaborators. The prospective study material was composed of cDNA or gDNA derived from T cells, B-cell-depleted T cells, or PBMCs. The repertoires were released in a freely available public database intended as a resource for research on the immune response to SARS-CoV-2.

Samples from volunteer blood donors who had recovered from COVID-19 were contributed by a second Seattle source. The collaborating institutions used their own protocols to collect whole blood in K2EDTA tubes. Collaborator samples were shipped for TCRbeta analysis as frozen whole blood, isolated PBMCs, or DNA extracted from either sample type. The research as a whole found: Clinical and demographic metadata were provided uncurated, with the amount varying by source and participant.

Sequences were obtained from peripheral blood. This TCR derives from a woman aged 40 to 50 who had recovered from COVID-19. The chain is assembled from TRBV5-1 and TRBJ2-2, with 7 middle bases fitting TRBD1. The bases read TGCGCCAGCAGCTTGTTCAACGGCTGGACAGGAGACTCCACGAACACCGGGGAGCTGTTTTTT. Translated, it reads CASSLFNGWTGDSTNTGELFF.